Below are 18 T cell receptor beta chains sequenced from a single sample in a study of cytomegalovirus exposure and HLA in healthy donors. The PCR ran on 60 Vbeta and 13 Jbeta primers. The repertoire was sequenced with immunoSEQ multiplex PCR; TCRdb's copy has only in-frame clones and lacks some. The table has 150,000 to 200,000 clones, more than 65% seen once; the top ten hold 9.7%. The sequenced sample was PBMCs. The receptor source for this set is a man aged 18 to 35 in good health and CMV-seropositive.

As for this clone: One end of the junction fails to match germline, which may point to a read error. V usage is TRBV6-5 and J usage is TRBJ1-1, with D perhaps TRBD1 (5 bases). The CDR3 length is 13 residues. Germline-derived CDR1 and CDR2 are MNHEY and SVGAGI. CDR3 bases: TGTGCCGGCAGGCCTACAGGTTTCCTAGGGGCTTTCTTT. Translation gives CAGRPTGFLGAFF.

The gene calls are TRBV10-3 and TRBJ1-4, with D possibly TRBD1 on 6 matching bases. The V and J ends lost 5 bases and 5 bases respectively, with 9 bases between them. Per germline, CDR1 ENHRY and CDR2 SYGVKD. The CDR3 runs 13 residues. The CDR3 nucleotides are TGTGCCATCAGTAGACAGGCGAATGAAAAACTGTTTTTT. This codes for CAISRQANEKLFF.

J is TRBJ2-2 and V is TRBV28; D is possibly TRBD2 (6 bases). Trimming shortened V by 5 bases and J by 8 bases, and 27 bases separated the two germline ends. This CDR3 spans 18 amino acids. Germline assignment: CDR1 MDHEN and CDR2 SYDVKM. In DNA form, the CDR3 reads TGTGCCAGCAGTCCACCGACCGGGACTCCTTGGGGAGGAGGGGAGCTGTTTTTT. This encodes CASSPPTGTPWGGGELFF.

The DNA for the CDR3 is TGTGCCAGCAGCTTAATGGCCCAGGGGGGACTTTCTGGAAACACCATATATTTT. Its protein is CASSLMAQGGLSGNTIYF. The rearrangement joins TRBV7-8 to TRBJ1-3; 7 positions agree with TRBD1. The germline V gene encodes CDR1 SGHVS and CDR2 FQNEAQ. V shed 2 bases, J shed 1 base, and the junction held 11 bases outside the gene matches. The CDR3 loop spans 18 amino acids.

The chain carries TRBV4-1 and TRBJ1-1; D gene ambiguous. Germline CDR1 is MGHRA and CDR2 is YSYEKL. This CDR3 comprises 17 residues. V lost 1 base and J 3 bases, leaving 18 bases between the germline ends. CDR3 loop: CASSQVPFRFEDTEAFF. The CDR3 DNA reads TGCGCCAGCAGCCAAGTTCCGTTTAGATTCGAGGACACTGAAGCTTTCTTT.

V gene TRBV11-3 combines with J gene TRBJ2-1; 7 nucleotides align to TRBD1. The trim removed 1 base at V and 2 bases at J, leaving 5 bases unmatched. The CDR3 totals 16 residues. Germline lookup yields CDR1 SGHNT and CDR2 YENEEA. This chain's CDR3 is CASSLAGQAPYNEQFF. Here the CDR3 DNA reads TGTGCCAGCAGCTTAGCCGGACAGGCTCCCTACAATGAGCAGTTCTTC.

This clone was found a few times. The CDR3 DNA sequence: TGTGCCAGCAGCTTCGGGACTAGCTCCTACGAGCAGTACTTC. It codes for CASSFGTSSYEQYF. The rearrangement links TRBV5-6 to TRBJ2-7; TRBD2 matches at 8 bases. Losses at the gene ends were 2 bases for V and 0 bases for J; bases not matched to a gene: 1. Per germline, CDR1 SGHDT and CDR2 YYEEEE. This CDR3 is built from 14 residues. The full variable domain, rest sourced from reference TRBV5-6 and TRBJ2-7, is DAGVTQSPTHLIKTRGQQVTLRCSPKSGHDTVSWYQQALGQGPQFIFQYYEEEERQRGNFPDRFSGHQFPNYSSELNVNALLLGDSALYLCASSFGTSSYEQYFGPGTRLTVT.

The genes are TRBV9 and TRBJ1-5; D is ambiguous. Trimming removed 4 bases at V and 4 bases at J, with 15 bases between. The length of the CDR3 is 15 residues. In germline, CDR1 is SGDLS, CDR2 YYNGEE. The CDR3 nucleotides read TGTGCCAGCAGCTTTGGGAGGACGATAAATCAGCCCCAGCATTTT. Its protein product is CASSFGRTINQPQHF. The full variable domain, completed using reference TRBV9 and TRBJ1-5, is DSGVTQTPKHLITATGQRVTLRCSPRSGDLSVYWYQQSLDQGLQFLIQYYNGEERAKGNILERFSAQQFPDLHSELNLSSLELGDSALYFCASSFGRTINQPQHFGDGTRLSIL.

The J gene is TRBJ1-1, the V gene TRBV2; D gene uncertain. There are 11 residues in the CDR3. CDR1 is SNHLY, CDR2 FYNNEI, per germline. Trimming removed 7 bases at V and 8 bases at J, with 11 bases between. As DNA, the CDR3 is TGTGCCAGCATATGGGCAGAAGAAGCTTTCTTT. Amino acid sequence: CASIWAEEAFF.

The chain uses TRBV18 and TRBJ1-1; D is undetermined. Trimming removed 3 bases at V and 7 bases at J, with 15 bases between. Germline lookup yields CDR1 KGHSH and CDR2 LQKENI. The CDR3 consists of 14 residues. CDR3 residues: CASSPEQNLHEAFF. DNA for the CDR3: TGTGCCAGCTCACCGGAACAGAACCTACATGAAGCTTTCTTT.

This chain uses TRBV7-9 with TRBJ1-1, with 12 positions matching TRBD1. Looked up from germline, CDR1 is SEHNR and CDR2 is FQNEAQ (reference sequence). The CDR3 is 15 amino acids. V shed 5 bases and J 5 bases; nucleotides not matched to a gene: 6. The CDR3 spells CASSPGQGARTEAFF. DNA of the CDR3: TGTGCCAGCAGCCCGGGACAGGGGGCGCGAACTGAAGCTTTCTTT.

V usage is TRBV7-9 and J usage is TRBJ1-1, with 7 bases identical to TRBD1. Unmatched junction bases numbered 8, after V lost 6 bases and J lost 7 bases. Germline V gene lookup returns CDR1 SEHNR and CDR2 FQNEAQ (reference sequence). CDR3 length: 13 residues. CDR3 bases: TGTGCCAGCAGTTCTTCCGGGACAGTTGAAGCTTTCTTT. This translates into CASSSSGTVEAFF. Full variable domain (missing parts from reference TRBV7-9 and TRBJ1-1): DTGVSQNPRHKITKRGQNVTFRCDPISEHNRLYWYRQTLGQGPEFLTYFQNEAQLEKSRLLSDRFSAERPKGSFSTLEIQRTEQGDSAMYLCASSSSGTVEAFFGQGTRLTVV.

The chain links TRBV5-4 to TRBJ1-2; D is undetermined. From germline, CDR1 is SGHNT and CDR2 YYREEE (reference sequence). Trimming pared 2 bases from V and 8 bases from J, leaving 13 bases between. CDR3 size: 13 residues. The CDR3 protein is CASSFSNGEGYTF. The CDR3 DNA sequence: TGTGCCAGCAGCTTCTCTAACGGGGAGGGCTACACCTTC.

The chain uses TRBV7-9 and TRBJ2-7; D remains unclear. This CDR3 contains 13 residues. The V and J ends lost 1 base and 3 bases respectively, with 7 bases between them. CDR1 is SEHNR, CDR2 FQNEAQ, per germline (reference sequence). The CDR3 protein is CASSLVPDYEQYF. The CDR3 DNA sequence: TGTGCCAGCAGCTTAGTACCAGACTACGAGCAGTACTTC.

The J gene is TRBJ2-1, the V gene TRBV7-9; possible D gene TRBD2, 6 bases. Trimming shortened V by 2 bases and J by 2 bases, and 10 bases separated the two germline ends. CDR1 is SEHNR, CDR2 FQNEAQ, per germline (reference sequence). This CDR3 region has 15 residues. CDR3 DNA sequence: TGTGCCAGCAGCTTAACTAGCCTGGCCTACAATGAGCAGTTCTTC. Amino acids: CASSLTSLAYNEQFF.

The rearrangement links TRBV19 to TRBJ1-4, with D possibly matching TRBD1 (5 bases). Germline V CDR1 and CDR2: LNHDA, SQIVND (reference sequence). V lost 5 bases and J 7 bases, leaving 8 bases between the germline ends. The CDR3 totals 12 residues. CDR3 sequence reads: CASSGGTEKLFF. CDR3 nucleotide sequence: TGTGCCAGTAGTGGCGGGACTGAAAAACTGTTTTTT.

The sample holds one count of this clone. The chain carries TRBV5-1 and TRBJ1-1; TRBD1 might be the D (6 bases). The CDR3 is made up of 15 amino acids. V was shortened by 0 bases and J by 6 bases, with 15 bases between the two germline ends. In germline, CDR1 is SGHRS, CDR2 YFSETQ. DNA for the CDR3: TGCGCCAGCAGCTTGGGTCCAGGGGCGGTGGCTGAAGCTTTCTTT. Translation gives CASSLGPGAVAEAFF.

About this clone: This is likely a read error, given that the CDR3 carries no conserved phenylalanine or tryptophan at its end. It is unclear where the CDR3 begins or ends on the DNA, so no DNA is shown, and the CDR3 is as TCRdb lists it. The V call is TRBV20-1, the J call TRBJ1-1. The CDR3 contains 10 residues when both ends are counted. The germline V gene has CDR1 DFQATT and CDR2 SNEGSKA (reference sequence). The CDR3 reads CSAPWGGDDV.